The T cell receptor (beta chain) described here comes from a study of cytomegalovirus exposure and HLA in healthy donors. Study observations and caveats: When analyzed later, a missense DCLRE1C variant was found to be linked to TCR beta V- and J-gene trimming.

This clone was observed a single time. Its antigen is unidentified. The PCR had 60 Vbeta and 13 Jbeta primers. Produced via immunoSEQ multiplex PCR; TCRdb's table is partial and in-frame only. The top ten hold approximately 4.2% of the sample, which has around 140,000 clones, around 77% seen once. The CDR3 extends over 17 amino acids. The germline V gene has CDR1 SGHDT and CDR2 YYEEEE. The J segment lost 8 bases and the V segment lost 0 bases, leaving 11 bases of the junction unmatched. The V and J genes are TRBV5-6 and TRBJ1-4, with 9 bases matching TRBD1. This clonotype was obtained from a male donor in good health and CMV-seropositive. The specimen was PBMCs. CDR3 in amino acids: CASSLDRTGEFSEKLFF. The CDR3 bases are TGTGCCAGCAGCTTGGACCGGACAGGGGAATTTAGCGAAAAACTGTTTTTT.